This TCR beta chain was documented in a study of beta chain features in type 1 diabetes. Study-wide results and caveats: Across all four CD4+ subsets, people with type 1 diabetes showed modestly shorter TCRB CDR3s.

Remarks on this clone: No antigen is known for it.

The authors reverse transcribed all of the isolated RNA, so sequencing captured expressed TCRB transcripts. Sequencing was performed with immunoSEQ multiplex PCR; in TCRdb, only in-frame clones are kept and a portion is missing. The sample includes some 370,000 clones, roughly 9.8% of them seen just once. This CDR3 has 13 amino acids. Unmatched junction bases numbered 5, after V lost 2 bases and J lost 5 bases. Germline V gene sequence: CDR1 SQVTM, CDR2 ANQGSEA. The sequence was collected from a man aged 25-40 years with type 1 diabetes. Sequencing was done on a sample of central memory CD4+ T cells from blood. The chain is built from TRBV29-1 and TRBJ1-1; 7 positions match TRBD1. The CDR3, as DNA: TGCAGCGTTGAACGACAGGGAATGACTGAAGCTTTCTTT. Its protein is CSVERQGMTEAFF.